This T cell receptor (beta chain) emerged from a study of blood T cell repertoires in COVID-19. Looking at the study overall: Some COVID-19 samples were acute and others convalescent; all came from the United States, Italy and Spain.

In the authors' workflow: Quantification of nucleated cells was approximated via reference gene primer amplification. Profiling relied on immunoSEQ multiplex PCR, and the TCRdb table lists in-frame clones only, not all of them. The DNA was the basis for D and trimming; V, J and clone size are from that table. The profile shows about 85,000 clones, approximately 84% of them singletons. Germline lookup yields CDR1 SGHTS and CDR2 YDEGEE. CDR3 length equals 15 residues. V gave up 1 base and J gave up 3 bases, with 10 bases separating them. This sequence was found in a human donor in a cohort sampled during active COVID-19. The sequenced sample was peripheral blood. The V and J genes are TRBV5-8 and TRBJ1-4; D gene uncertain. The chain's CDR3 is CASSLLTVANEKLFF. For the CDR3, the DNA is TGTGCCAGCAGCTTGTTAACGGTCGCTAATGAAAAACTGTTTTTT.